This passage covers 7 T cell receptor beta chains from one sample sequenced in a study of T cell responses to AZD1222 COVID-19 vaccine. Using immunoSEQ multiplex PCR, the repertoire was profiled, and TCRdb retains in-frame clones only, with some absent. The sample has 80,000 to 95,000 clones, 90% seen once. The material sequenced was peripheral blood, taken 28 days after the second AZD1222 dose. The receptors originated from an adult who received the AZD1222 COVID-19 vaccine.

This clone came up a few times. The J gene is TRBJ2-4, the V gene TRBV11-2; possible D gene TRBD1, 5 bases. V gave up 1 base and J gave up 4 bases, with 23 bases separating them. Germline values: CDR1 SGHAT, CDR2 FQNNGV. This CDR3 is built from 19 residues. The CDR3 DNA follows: TGTGCCAGCAGCTTAGTGTGGGCCGCTCCAGGGTCCCCTAAAAACATTCAGTACTTC. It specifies CASSLVWAAPGSPKNIQYF.

The CDR3 reads CASSSGTSLADTQYF. CDR3 DNA: TGCGCCAGCAGCTCCGGGACTAGCCTCGCGGATACGCAGTATTTT. This chain joins TRBV5-1 and TRBJ2-3; the match to TRBD2 covers 9 bases. V lost 3 bases to trimming and J lost 6 bases; unmatched junction nucleotides: 8. The CDR3 is 15 residues long. From germline, CDR1 is SGHRS and CDR2 YFSETQ.

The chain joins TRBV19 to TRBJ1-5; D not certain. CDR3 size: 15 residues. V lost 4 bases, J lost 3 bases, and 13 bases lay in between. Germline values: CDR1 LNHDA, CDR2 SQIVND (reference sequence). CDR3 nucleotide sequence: TGTGCCAGTAGTACCCCTGGGCAGTTCAATCAGCCCCAGCATTTT. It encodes CASSTPGQFNQPQHF. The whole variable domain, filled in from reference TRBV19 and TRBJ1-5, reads DGGITQSPKYLFRKEGQNVTLSCEQNLNHDAMYWYRQDPGQGLRLIYYSQIVNDFQKGDIAEGYSVSREKKESFPLTVTSAQKNPTAFYLCASSTPGQFNQPQHFGDGTRLSIL.

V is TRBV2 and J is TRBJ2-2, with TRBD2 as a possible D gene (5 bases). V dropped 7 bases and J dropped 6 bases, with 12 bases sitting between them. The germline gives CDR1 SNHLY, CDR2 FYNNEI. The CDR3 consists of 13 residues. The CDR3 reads CASTPGIAGELFF. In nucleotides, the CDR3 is TGTGCCAGCACCCCGGGGATCGCCGGGGAGCTGTTTTTT. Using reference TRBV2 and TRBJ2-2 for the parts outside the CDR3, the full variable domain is EPEVTQTPSHQVTQMGQEVILRCVPISNHLYFYWYRQILGQKVEFLVSFYNNEISEKSEIFDDQFSVERPDGSNFTLKIRSTKLEDSAMYFCASTPGIAGELFFGEGSRLTVL.

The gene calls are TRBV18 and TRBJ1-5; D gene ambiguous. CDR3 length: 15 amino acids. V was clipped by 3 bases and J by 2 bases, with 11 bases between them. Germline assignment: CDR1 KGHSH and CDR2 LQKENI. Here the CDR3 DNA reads TGTGCCAGCTCACCTTCGTCCAGCCGCAATCAGCCCCAGCATTTT. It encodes CASSPSSSRNQPQHF.

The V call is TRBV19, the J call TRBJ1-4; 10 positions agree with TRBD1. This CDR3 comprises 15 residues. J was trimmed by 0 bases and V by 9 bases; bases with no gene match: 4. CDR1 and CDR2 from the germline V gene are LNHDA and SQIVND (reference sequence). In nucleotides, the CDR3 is TGTGCCAGCATGGGACAGGGGTCAACTAATGAAAAACTGTTTTTT. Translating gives CASMGQGSTNEKLFF.

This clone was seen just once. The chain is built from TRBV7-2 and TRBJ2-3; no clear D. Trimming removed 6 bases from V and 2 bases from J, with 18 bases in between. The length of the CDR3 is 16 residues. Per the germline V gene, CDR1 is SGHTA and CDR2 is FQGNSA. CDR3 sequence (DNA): TGTGCCAGCAGTTTTGGACGCGGAGCCTTCACAGATACGCAGTATTTT. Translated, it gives CASSFGRGAFTDTQYF.